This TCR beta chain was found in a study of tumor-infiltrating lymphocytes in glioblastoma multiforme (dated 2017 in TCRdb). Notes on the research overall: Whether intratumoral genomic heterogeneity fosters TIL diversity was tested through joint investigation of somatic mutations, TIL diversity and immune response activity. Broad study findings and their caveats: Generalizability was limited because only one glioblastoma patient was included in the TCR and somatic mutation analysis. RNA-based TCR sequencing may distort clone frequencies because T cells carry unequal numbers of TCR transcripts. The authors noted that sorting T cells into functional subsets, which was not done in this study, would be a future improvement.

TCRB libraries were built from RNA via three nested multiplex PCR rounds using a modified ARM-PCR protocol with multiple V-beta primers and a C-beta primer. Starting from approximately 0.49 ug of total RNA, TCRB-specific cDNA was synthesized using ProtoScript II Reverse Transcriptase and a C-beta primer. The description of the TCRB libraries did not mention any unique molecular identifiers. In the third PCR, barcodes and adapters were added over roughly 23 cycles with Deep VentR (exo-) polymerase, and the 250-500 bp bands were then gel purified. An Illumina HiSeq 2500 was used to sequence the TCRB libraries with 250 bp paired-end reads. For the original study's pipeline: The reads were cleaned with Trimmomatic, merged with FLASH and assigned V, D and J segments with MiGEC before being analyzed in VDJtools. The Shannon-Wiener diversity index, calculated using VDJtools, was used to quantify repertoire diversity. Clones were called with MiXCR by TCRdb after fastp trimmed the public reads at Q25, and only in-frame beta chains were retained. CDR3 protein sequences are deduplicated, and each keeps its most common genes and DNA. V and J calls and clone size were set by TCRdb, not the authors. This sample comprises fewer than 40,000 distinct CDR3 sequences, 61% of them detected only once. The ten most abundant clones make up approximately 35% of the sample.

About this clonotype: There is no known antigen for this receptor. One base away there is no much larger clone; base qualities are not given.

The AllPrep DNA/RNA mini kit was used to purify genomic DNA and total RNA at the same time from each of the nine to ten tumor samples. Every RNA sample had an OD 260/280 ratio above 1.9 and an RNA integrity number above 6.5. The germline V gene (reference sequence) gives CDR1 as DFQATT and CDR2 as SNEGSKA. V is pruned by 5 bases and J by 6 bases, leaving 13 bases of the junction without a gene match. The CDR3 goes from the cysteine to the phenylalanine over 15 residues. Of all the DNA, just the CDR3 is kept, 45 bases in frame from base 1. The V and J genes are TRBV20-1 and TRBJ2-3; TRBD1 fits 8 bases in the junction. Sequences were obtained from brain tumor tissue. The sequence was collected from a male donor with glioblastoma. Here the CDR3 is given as CSALRTGTTLDTQYF. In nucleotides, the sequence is TGCAGTGCTCTACGGACAGGGACGACCCTTGATACGCAGTATTTT.